These 21 T cell receptor beta chains share one sample of origin, sequenced in a study of blood T cell repertoires in COVID-19. Here immunoSEQ multiplex PCR was the method, and the copy in TCRdb shows in-frame clones only, minus some. The data hold tens of thousands of clones, with under 85% observed a single time. The source material was peripheral blood. All receptors derive from a human donor in a cohort sampled during active COVID-19.

This clone was recorded only once. V and J are TRBV10-3 and TRBJ2-1; D is possibly TRBD2 (6 bases). Trimming took off 4 bases at V and 7 bases at J, with 17 bases between the two ends. The CDR3 consists of 15 residues. Germline CDR1 and CDR2: ENHRY and SYGVKD. The CDR3 DNA reads as TGTGCCATCAGTGGGACCGGAGGGGCGGGGAATGAGCAGTTCTTC. Its translation is CAISGTGGAGNEQFF.

The J gene is TRBJ2-7, the V gene TRBV7-2; D might be TRBD2 (5 bases). The ends were cut back, 4 bases at V and 10 bases at J, with 17 bases in the middle. Germline-derived CDR1 and CDR2 are SGHTA and FQGNSA. CDR3 length: 13 residues. The DNA of the CDR3 is TGTGCCAGCAGCTCCAACGACTACCTCCCACAGTACTTC. It translates to CASSSNDYLPQYF.

This clone is a singleton in its sample. The sample carries other DNA sequences with the same CDR3. The J gene is TRBJ2-2, the V gene TRBV12-3 or TRBV12-4; D is possibly TRBD1 (5 bases). The CDR3 covers 11 residues. V dropped 6 bases and J dropped 8 bases, with 7 bases sitting between them. This CDR3 is CASSDRGELFF. The CDR3 coding sequence is TGTGCCAGCAGCGACAGAGGGGAGCTGTTTTTT.

This chain joins TRBV6-1 and TRBJ2-1; the match to TRBD1 covers 11 bases. This CDR3 spans 14 amino acids. V was pared by 6 bases and J by 6 bases, with 4 bases of the junction left unmatched. Germline CDR1 MNHNS, CDR2 SASEGT. The CDR3 sequence is CASRAGTGGNEQFF. CDR3 sequence (DNA): TGTGCCAGCAGGGCGGGGACAGGGGGCAATGAGCAGTTCTTC.

The rearrangement joins TRBV7-2 to TRBJ2-1, with 7 bases aligning to TRBD1. The CDR3 runs 12 residues. The germline CDR1 and CDR2 sequences are SGHTA and FQGNSA. V lost 5 bases, J lost 7 bases, and 2 bases stayed unmatched. The CDR3 nucleotides read TGTGCCAGCAGCCGCAGGGGGAATGAGCAGTTCTTC. Residues: CASSRRGNEQFF.

This sequence joins TRBV4-3 and TRBJ1-6, with D uncertain. Trimming took off 0 bases at V and 8 bases at J, with 5 bases between the two ends. The CDR3 runs to 13 residues. Germline-derived CDR1 and CDR2 are LGHNA and YSLEER. The CDR3 here is CASSQDRDSPLHF. The CDR3 DNA is TGCGCCAGCAGCCAAGATCGCGATTCACCCCTCCACTTT.

This rearrangement joins TRBV20-1 to TRBJ2-7; D is perhaps TRBD1 (5 bases). The V and J ends lost 5 bases and 9 bases respectively, with 14 bases between them. Germline CDR1 reads DFQATT; CDR2 reads SNEGSKA (reference sequence). This CDR3 has 11 amino acids. Here the CDR3 DNA reads TGCAGTGCTCGAACTGGGGCCGGGCAGTACTTC. Translating it yields CSARTGAGQYF.

The V call is TRBV6-4, the J call TRBJ1-5; 8 bases align to TRBD1. V shed 7 bases, J shed 6 bases, and the junction held 5 bases outside the gene matches. The germline V gene has CDR1 MRHNA and CDR2 SNTAGT. CDR3 size: 13 residues. The CDR3, as DNA: TGTGCCAGCACGAGACAGGGGACTCAGCCCCAGCATTTT. Protein sequence: CASTRQGTQPQHF.

The chain links TRBV24-1 to TRBJ2-1; 9 bases are shared with TRBD1. This CDR3 is built from 14 residues. Germline V gene sequence: CDR1 KGHDR, CDR2 SFDVKD. V lost 0 bases and J lost 9; bases outside the gene matches: 2. The CDR3 coding sequence is TGTGCCACCAGTGATTTGGACAGGGGGGGTGAGCAGTTCTTC. Its protein product is CATSDLDRGGEQFF.

The chain has TRBV7-6 and TRBJ2-5; TRBD1 matches at 7 bases. CDR1 SGHVS and CDR2 FNYEAQ come from the germline V gene. The length of the CDR3 is 13 residues. V dropped 6 bases and J dropped 2; count of bases not matched to a gene: 3. The CDR3 sequence is CASRGTAQETQYF. CDR3 sequence (DNA): TGTGCCAGCAGAGGGACAGCTCAAGAGACCCAGTACTTC.

The chain links TRBV5-1 to TRBJ2-1; maybe TRBD1 (6 bases). Per the germline V gene, CDR1 is SGHRS and CDR2 is YFSETQ. V was shortened by 2 bases and J by 1 base, with 7 bases between the two germline ends. The length of the CDR3 is 14 residues. CDR3 in DNA: TGCGCCAGCAGCTTCCAGGGGTCCTACAATGAGCAGTTCTTC. This codes for CASSFQGSYNEQFF.

The rearrangement uses TRBV20-1 and TRBJ2-1, with a tentative D call TRBD2 (6 bases). The V end lost 3 bases, the J end lost 9 bases, and 9 bases lay between the germline ends. The CDR3 sequence is 11 residues long. Per the germline V gene, CDR1 is DFQATT and CDR2 is SNEGSKA (reference sequence). The DNA for the CDR3 is TGCAGTGCTAGCGGGAGATTTGAGCAGTTCTTC. Amino acid sequence: CSASGRFEQFF.

The chain links TRBV7-6 to TRBJ2-3; D gene unclear. Looked up from germline, CDR1 is SGHVS and CDR2 is FNYEAQ. The CDR3 spans 15 residues. The V gene lost 4 bases and the J gene lost 0 bases, with 11 bases spanning the gap. The CDR3 DNA sequence: TGTGCCAGCAGCTCCGAGTATCCTAGCACAGATACGCAGTATTTT. Protein sequence: CASSSEYPSTDTQYF.

This clone was seen a few times. The genes are TRBV5-6 and TRBJ1-1; D call uncertain. V dropped 2 bases and J dropped 3 bases, with 11 bases sitting between them. From germline, CDR1 is SGHDT and CDR2 YYEEEE. The CDR3 contains 14 residues. The CDR3 DNA sequence: TGTGCCAGCAGCTTTAATAACCGCGACACTGAAGCTTTCTTT. Its protein is CASSFNNRDTEAFF.

J is TRBJ2-1 and V is TRBV19, with 8 bases aligning to TRBD1. With 3 bases clipped from V and 8 bases from J, the junction kept 9 bases outside the gene matches. The V gene's germline CDR1 is LNHDA and CDR2 SQIVND (reference sequence). The CDR3 covers 15 residues. CDR3 amino acids: CASSIRQGSYDEQFF. The DNA for the CDR3 is TGTGCCAGTAGTATTAGACAGGGGAGTTATGATGAGCAGTTCTTC. Together with reference TRBV19 and TRBJ2-1, the CDR3 gives the full variable domain: DGGITQSPKYLFRKEGQNVTLSCEQNLNHDAMYWYRQDPGQGLRLIYYSQIVNDFQKGDIAEGYSVSREKKESFPLTVTSAQKNPTAFYLCASSIRQGSYDEQFFGPGTRLTVL.

The V and J genes are TRBV30 and TRBJ2-5; no clear D gene. The CDR3 is made up of 12 amino acids. Trimming took 2 bases from V and 7 from J, leaving 11 bases between them. Germline V lookup: CDR1 GTSNPN, CDR2 SVGIG (reference sequence). The CDR3 DNA follows: TGTGCCTGGAGTCCCCGTAGAGGGACCCAGTACTTC. Translating gives CAWSPRRGTQYF.

This clone has just a few counts. The gene calls are TRBV5-4 and TRBJ2-1; 7 nucleotides align to TRBD2. V lost 4 bases and J lost 7; bases outside the gene matches: 8. CDR3 length equals 14 residues. Germline CDR1 SGHNT, CDR2 YYREEE (reference sequence). CDR3 protein: CASSVPGGLNEQFF. As DNA, the CDR3 is TGTGCCAGCAGCGTACCGGGAGGCCTTAATGAGCAGTTCTTC.

This clone was seen more than once but under ten times. V gene TRBV4-2 combines with J gene TRBJ1-1; maybe TRBD1 (6 bases). V shed 4 bases and J shed 2 bases, with 11 bases lying between them. Germline V gene sequence: CDR1 LGHNA, CDR2 YNFKEQ. CDR3 size: 14 residues. CDR3 coding DNA: TGTGCCAGCAGCCCCCGGACAGTCAACACTGAAGCTTTCTTT. The encoded protein is CASSPRTVNTEAFF.

This chain joins TRBV6-5 and TRBJ2-7; no clear D gene. Looked up from germline, CDR1 is MNHEY and CDR2 is SVGAGI. V lost 5 bases and J 2 bases, leaving 7 bases between the germline ends. This CDR3 contains 12 residues. The CDR3 loop is CASSPSPYEQYF. In nucleotides, the CDR3 is TGTGCCAGCAGTCCCTCCCCCTACGAGCAGTACTTC.

This sequence joins TRBV5-1 and TRBJ2-1; TRBD2 is a possible D gene (5 bases). Germline V CDR1 and CDR2: SGHRS, YFSETQ. This CDR3 region has 12 residues. V lost 5 bases and J lost 6, with 9 bases in between. This CDR3 reads CASSRGSNEQFF. Written as DNA, the CDR3 is TGCGCCAGCAGTCGGGGTTCCAATGAGCAGTTCTTC.

In this sample, this clone turned up once. The genes are TRBV12-3 or TRBV12-4 and TRBJ2-1; D is uncertain. The ends were cut back, 10 bases at V and 3 bases at J, with 13 bases in the middle. This CDR3 region has 13 residues. CDR3 in DNA: TGTGCCACCGCACGAAAACTCTACAATGAGCAGTTCTTC. It specifies CATARKLYNEQFF.